This TCR beta chain derives from a study of blood T cell repertoires in COVID-19. Study as a whole: Acute and convalescent COVID-19 samples came from the United States, Italy and Spain. Sample material is recorded as cDNA or gDNA derived from T cells, B-cell-depleted T cells, or PBMCs.

This clone was recorded once. The CDR3 consists of 15 residues. Trimming took off 1 base at V and 5 bases at J, with 13 bases between the two ends. CDR1 and CDR2 (germline): SGHTA, FQGNSA. Study processing details: Reference gene primers were amplified, and this amplification served to estimate nucleated cell counts. Repertoires were generated with immunoSEQ multiplex PCR, while TCRdb's copy carries only in-frame clones and drops some. The V and J calls and the clone size are those of that table, but D and trimming were determined from the DNA. Of roughly 200,000 clones in the sample, approximately 86% are singletons; the top ten hold around 1.6%.

The gene calls are TRBV7-2 and TRBJ2-3; D is ambiguous. The TCR comes from a man between 18 and 29 years old with active or convalescent COVID-19. Sequenced: peripheral blood. CDR3 in DNA: TGTGCCAGCAGCTTAGGAGGCGCTCGTTTAGATACGCAGTATTTT. Translating it yields CASSLGGARLDTQYF.